This entry concerns a single TCR beta chain. This clonotype was detected many times. This receptor's antigen is unknown. No qualities accompany the bases; no much larger clone lies one base away. This sample was taken from a study of response to subunit inactivated influenza vaccine (dated by TCRdb to about 2018). Regarding the study in general: Deep quantitative profiling of the T cell receptor repertoire was used in the study to follow responses to a trivalent subunit inactivated influenza vaccine.

General findings and caveats noted by the study authors: The authors suggested that each seasonal influenza vaccination may recruit only a limited number of new T cells.

The germline V gene supplies CDR1 SGHVS and CDR2 FQNEAQ. Trimming accounts for 5 bases at V and 7 bases at J, while the number of junction bases matched to no gene is 7. From the cysteine through the phenylalanine, the CDR3 covers 14 amino acids. Only the CDR3 portion is preserved as DNA: 42 bases, with reading frame beginning at the first base. Library preparation employed RT-PCR. The sequencer listed for this sample is Illumina HiSeq 2500. TCRdb took the public reads, trimmed them with fastp at Q25, ran MiXCR for clone calling and kept in-frame beta chains. When rows share a CDR3 protein, they turn into one entry using the most common DNA and genes. The sample table lists about 540,000 distinct CDR3 sequences, under 30% of them with a count of one. The ten largest account for under 3.5% of the sample. These data are also associated with another study on T cells expressing NK-cell markers. As the second study states: TCR beta cDNA libraries were made by 5'RACE template switching that added a universal primer site and unique molecular identifiers. Three sorted T-cell subsets (CD3+CD56+NKG2C+, CD3+CD56+NKG2C- and CD3+CD56-NKG2C+) from under 10 donors had their TCR beta-chain repertoires profiled. Of the eight sequenced donors, seven were found to be HCMV-seropositive and one was found to be HCMV-seronegative. In several experiments an anti-gammadeltaTCR antibody was added to restrict sorting to alphabetaTCR-expressing T cells. In roughly 6 donors, the dominant CD3+CD56+NKG2C+ clonotypes were among the top 10 CD8+ clonotypes and accounted for roughly 1.0-8% of CD8+ T cells. Those dominant clonotypes were again the most abundant among CD3+CD56-NKG2C+ cells in a handful of donors, at about 25-60.1%. Whether the expanded NKG2C-expressing T cell clones were specific for HCMV antigens was left unclear. The study sequenced eight donors, all healthy volunteers chosen at random: three men and five women. HCMV serostatus was determined by detecting HCMV-specific IgG in serum with a commercial ELISA kit. Ficoll density gradient centrifugation was used to isolate peripheral blood mononuclear cells from blood. Magnetic immunoseparation with Miltenyi isolation kits was used to isolate CD4+ and CD8+ T cells from PBMC. cDNA synthesis was primed from the TCR beta constant segment, followed by two successive PCR amplification steps. Sequencing of the libraries produced 2 x 150 bp reads on Illumina HiSeq 2000/2500, MiSeq or NextSeq. MIGEC was used to demultiplex reads and group the reads by UMI, and MiTCR was used to assemble and quantify clonotypes. To exclude erroneous sequences, only TCR cDNA sequences supported by at least two reads were retained. Downstream repertoire analysis used the tcR package, and clonotypes were matched across fractions by CDR3 nucleotide sequence plus V segment. Antigen specificity was annotated against VDJdb with VDJmatch, allowing one amino acid substitution in CDR3.

The sequence joins TRBV7-8 to TRBJ2-4; the junction holds 8 bases that match TRBD1. The TCR was taken from a man aged 45-65 years who received an inactivated influenza vaccine. Donor details come from another sample of the same person, matched by shared clones. This specimen consisted of CD4+ T cells sorted from PBMCs, obtained approximately 12 days after vaccination. The CDR3 is CASSGTGFGNIQYF. The sequenced DNA: TGTGCCAGCAGCGGGACAGGCTTCGGTAACATTCAGTACTTC.